The TCR beta chain described here comes from a study of cytomegalovirus exposure and HLA in healthy donors. Points from the study as a whole: In a later analysis, most CMV-associated TCR beta chains appeared HLA-restricted.

Amplification used 60 Vbeta primers and 13 Jbeta primers. Produced via immunoSEQ multiplex PCR; TCRdb's table is partial and in-frame only. Of 170,000 or so clones in the sample, around 78% were seen once. Remarks on this clone: Its antigen is not identified.

Sequencing input: PBMCs. This receptor was taken from a woman aged 45-65 years in good health and CMV-seropositive.

CDR3 nucleotide sequence: TGTGCCAGCAGTTACACTAGCGGGGGGGTTGCAGATACGCAGTATTTT. Amino acids: CASSYTSGGVADTQYF. The genes are TRBV6-5 and TRBJ2-3; 13 nucleotides line up with TRBD2. Germline trimming cut 2 bases from V and 4 bases from J; bases unmatched to any gene: 3. Germline CDR1 MNHEY, CDR2 SVGAGI. This CDR3 region has 16 residues.